This T cell receptor beta chain was sequenced for a study of cytomegalovirus exposure and HLA in healthy donors (dated by TCRdb to the late 2010s). The study in broad terms: According to an earlier analysis of 587 of the donors, about 180 million T cells yielded 117 million unique TCR beta sequences and about 300 Gb of sequence data. The aim of the study was to test whether cataloging public T cell receptors could identify signatures of past pathogen exposure. Every repertoire in the discovery cohort had been generated on one and the same sequencing platform. About 280 gigabases of sequencing data and roughly 80 million unique TCR sequences made up an early release that covered about 640 HLA-typed donors. Of the approximately 370 genotyped donors, 81% were placed in the genetic ancestry cluster associated with self-reported Caucasian donors. The study profiled the T cell repertoires of hundreds of subjects by immunosequencing and related them to cytomegalovirus serostatus. A later genetic analysis used genome-wide SNP genotypes for about 60% of the roughly 700 donors, treating that subset as a discovery cohort. Typing coverage varied by locus: roughly 620-640 donors for A, B, C, DRB1 and DQB1; more than 500 for DQA1; more than 600 for DPA1; roughly 450 for DPB1. A later analysis re-analyzed previously published TCR beta repertoires from approximately 700 donors and added high-resolution HLA genotyping to study TCR occurrence patterns. The study combined high-throughput TCR immunosequencing, statistical association of individual TCRs with disease status, and machine learning to predict cytomegalovirus infection status. An earlier analysis of around 580 of the donors used high-throughput TCR beta sequencing to judge whether each TCR beta V gene segment behaved as functional or pseudogenic. HLA typing covered class I and class II loci at four-digit resolution. Alongside the repertoire data, information on donor age, sex, ethnicity and CMV serostatus was compiled. Among roughly 400 genotyped donors of the cohort, an average of around 220,000 unique TCR beta nucleotide sequences was sequenced per donor, of which about 20% were non-productive. The later analysis used no new phenotypic data to find candidate immune exposures, relying instead on TCR beta sequences and their occurrence across donors. In addition to the first cohort of 666 subjects, a separate validation cohort of 120 different subjects was used. Four to six DR-DQ haplotypes were handled as single units for association and clustering, since linkage in the cohort was strong. The research as a whole found: HLA typing was unavailable for some donors at each locus, so association tests used only the typed subset. Because counts were too low, under 20 rarely observed V segments, including chromosome 9 orphons, were left out of the earlier analysis of some 600 of the donors. The classifier was reported to diagnose cytomegalovirus status with high specificity and sensitivity in both the original and validation cohorts. A further reported finding was that TCR beta sequences accurately predicted the HLA-A and HLA-B alleles for most subjects in the first cohort. While some public TCRs were present in many individuals, most TCR sequences turned up only very rarely across donors. The 87-base-pair reads could not distinguish some IMGT-functional V segments, including TRBV6-2 and TRBV6-3, so those segments were excluded. When HLA alleles, especially DR and DQ, strongly co-occurred, TCR associations were difficult to assign to individual alleles. In an earlier analysis of some 540 of the donors, most TCR beta V segments appeared in productive rearrangements about 87% or about 30% of the time, broadly matching IMGT annotations. In a later analysis, TCR association rates were found to vary across HLA loci, with the most associated TCRs seen for DRB1 alleles and the fewest for HLA-C alleles. Correlated functional status among segregating V segments might reflect linkage disequilibrium, but an unknown experimental factor could not be ruled out. The sequencing pipeline was judged likely to have produced a cluster of highly shared sequence variants as a technical artifact. For the cohort, immune exposure information was limited to CMV serostatus. According to a later analysis, parvovirus B19, influenza, CMV and Epstein-Barr virus appeared linked to several top co-occurrence clusters. According to the authors, the approach could potentially be generalized to other disease states and immunological phenotypes. In vitro tests confirmed that a few of the cytomegalovirus-associated TCR beta chains recognize cytomegalovirus antigens. A later genetic analysis associated a missense DCLRE1C variant with V-gene and J-gene trimming of TCR beta chains, and an independent cohort replicated the association. Compared with equally common non-associated chains, HLA-associated TCR beta chains in a later analysis were more clonally expanded and had lower generation probabilities. A later analysis found that most CMV-associated TCR beta chains appeared HLA-restricted, with HLA associations seemingly driven largely by CMV exposure. In a later genetic analysis, fewer N-insertions in productive TCRs were reported among donors in an Asian-associated ancestry cluster than the approximately 670-donor mean. In the study, 164 TCR beta chains were listed as associated with cytomegalovirus. In this cohort, only TCR beta chains were sequenced, and detectable features were limited by the absence of alpha or paired-chain data. Sequencing depth was assumed to be roughly uniform across donors in the presence/absence analyses, though that assumption may not hold. At a false discovery rate of 0.05, a later analysis linked roughly 17,000 TCR beta sequences to specific HLA alleles.

CDR3 length: 13 amino acids, cysteine to phenylalanine. Here the CDR3 DNA is all that survives: 39 bases in frame from base 1. Relative to germline, V is missing 9 bases and J is missing 5 bases, with 5 bases of the junction outside any gene match. The germline V gene yields MNHNS for CDR1 and SASEGT for CDR2. The sample holds a few counts of this clone. The clone's antigen remains unknown. No much larger clone exists at a distance of one base, and base qualities are not known. The cohort was made up of approximately 670 healthy bone marrow donors. Cohort members were all nominally healthy when sampled, although unrecorded immune exposures were likely present. The donor was CMV seropositive and was included in the group of 289 seropositive cohort members. Every donor gave a peripheral blood sample, and the peripheral blood mononuclear cells from that sample were used for TCR beta sequencing. The Qiagen DNeasy Blood Extraction Kit was used to extract genomic DNA from the blood cell samples.

The library was built by means of the immunoSEQ multiplex PCR assay. A mixture of 60 forward primers for TCR Vbeta segments and 13 reverse primers for TCR Jbeta segments was used in the multiplex PCR. Amplification of the CDR3 region of rearranged TCR beta genes was performed with a multiplex PCR assay on genomic DNA. Amplified TCR beta libraries were sequenced as 87-base-pair reads on the Illumina HiSeq System. Concerning the study's data processing: A later analysis counted about 76 million unique TCR beta chains across the 550 to 750 repertoires, and around 9.9 million of these chains were shared by at least two donors. A nearest-neighbor algorithm error-corrected the raw reads and collapsed the reads into unique sequences, merging closely related sequences to remove PCR and sequencing errors. CDR3 sequences were aligned to IMGT reference sequences to assign V, D and J gene segments. Each retained sequence needed at least a six-nucleotide match to both a V gene segment and a J gene segment. A rearrangement counted as productive if the CDR3 had no stop codons and remained in frame with V and J, and every other rearrangement counted as non-productive. Following IMGT convention, CDR3 was defined as the stretch from the second conserved V-encoded cysteine to the conserved J-encoded phenylalanine. In an earlier analysis of 500 to 650 of the donors, sequences lacking an unambiguous match to a single V gene segment were excluded. In an earlier analysis of several hundred of the donors, V segments were called functional above 56.7% productive rearrangements and were called segregating when the between-donor standard deviation exceeded 5%. A statistical classification framework was developed to diagnose cytomegalovirus status using the catalog of TCR beta chain sequences. A later analysis assigned V and J genes by comparing TCR nucleotide sequences with IMGT/GENE-DB human TR gene sequences. Using the TCRdist pipeline, a later analysis assigned CDR3 sequences along with most-parsimonious VDJ recombination scenarios. In a later analysis, each TCR beta chain was defined by its CDR3 amino acid sequence together with its V-gene family, and reads without a unique V-gene family were excluded. To address suspected cross-contamination and a sequencing artifact, a later analysis removed some 620 highly shared, low-generation-probability nucleotide sequences. For each public chain, a later analysis derived a clonal expansion index from normalized ranks of inferred template counts within each repertoire. In a later analysis, generation probabilities were computed using a VDJ recombination model fitted to out-of-frame rearrangements, and the results were checked against IGoR. In a later analysis, hypergeometric tests were used to score TCR-TCR, TCR-HLA and TCR-CMV co-occurrence, with a repertoire-size bias correction applied to TCR pairs. To estimate false discovery rates, a later analysis permuted the HLA or CMV assignments 20 times. In a later analysis, co-occurring TCRs were grouped with DBSCAN, and TCRdist sequence similarity was added when clustering was performed within HLA-allele-positive subsets. For co-occurrence clustering, repertoires with fewer than 30,000 or more than 120,000 public chains were excluded, along with a handful of repertoires with anomalous nucleotide sharing. TCRdb's version of the immuneACCESS table is confined to in-frame rearrangements and falls short of the full clone set. An unresolved V gene accounts for under half of the shortfall where checked; the remainder is of unknown origin. V and J calls and clone size come straight from that table; D and trimming were deduced from the DNA. The sample profile shows tens of thousands of clones; approximately 78% of them were found once. Less than 5.5% of the sample comes from the top ten.

The TCR was taken from a male donor in good health and CMV-seropositive. The sequence links TRBV6-1 to TRBJ1-5; 9 central nucleotides agree with TRBD1. The sequenced material came from PBMCs. CDR3 sequence: CASRDRDYQPQHF. The nucleotides are TGTGCCAGTAGGGACAGGGACTATCAGCCCCAGCATTTT.